The clone carrying this T cell receptor (beta chain) has only a few counts. The entry originates in a study of technical replicates of blood from a few donors. The CDR3 has 14 amino acids. V was shortened by 5 bases and J by 0 bases, with 11 bases between the two germline ends. Germline assignment: CDR1 SGHRS and CDR2 YFSETQ. Here immunoSEQ multiplex PCR was the method, and the copy in TCRdb shows in-frame clones only, minus some. The sample records some 77,000 clones, 90% to 95% being singletons. The TCR was taken from a human donor in good health. The chain uses TRBV5-1 and TRBJ1-2, with D tentatively TRBD1 (6 bases). The sequenced material came from T cells isolated from PBMCs. This chain's CDR3 is CASSTGTSNYGYTF. CDR3 bases: TGCGCCAGCAGTACCGGGACATCTAACTATGGCTACACCTTC.